This T cell receptor (beta chain) was sequenced for a study of T cell repertoires in cytomegalovirus infection. Study-level points and caveats: Clonotype analysis showed dominance of the ex vivo response by HLA-C-restricted CMV-specific TCR beta clonotypes. Identification of carriers of CMV plus the relevant HLA was performed using cumulative public TCR beta family frequency.

TCRdb recomputed calls from the reads with MiXCR, one row per CDR3 protein. This table holds some 130,000 distinct CDR3 sequences, about 24% found once. CDR3 length equals 16 residues. The V and J ends lost 0 bases and 0 bases respectively, with 13 bases between them. Per germline, CDR1 SGDLS and CDR2 YYNGEE. As concerns this clonotype: The antigen is undetermined.

The chain employs TRBV9 and TRBJ2-7; D not resolved. The sequencing sample was made of PBMCs, sequenced either directly or after in vitro stimulation (not recorded which). This receptor was identified in a human donor in good health (CMV status not recorded). Some clones in this sample may be carry-over from other donors' samples. In DNA, the CDR3 is TGTGCCAGCAGCGTAGAGGCGCAGGTCCTCTCCTACGAGCAGTACTTC. It yields the protein CASSVEAQVLSYEQYF.